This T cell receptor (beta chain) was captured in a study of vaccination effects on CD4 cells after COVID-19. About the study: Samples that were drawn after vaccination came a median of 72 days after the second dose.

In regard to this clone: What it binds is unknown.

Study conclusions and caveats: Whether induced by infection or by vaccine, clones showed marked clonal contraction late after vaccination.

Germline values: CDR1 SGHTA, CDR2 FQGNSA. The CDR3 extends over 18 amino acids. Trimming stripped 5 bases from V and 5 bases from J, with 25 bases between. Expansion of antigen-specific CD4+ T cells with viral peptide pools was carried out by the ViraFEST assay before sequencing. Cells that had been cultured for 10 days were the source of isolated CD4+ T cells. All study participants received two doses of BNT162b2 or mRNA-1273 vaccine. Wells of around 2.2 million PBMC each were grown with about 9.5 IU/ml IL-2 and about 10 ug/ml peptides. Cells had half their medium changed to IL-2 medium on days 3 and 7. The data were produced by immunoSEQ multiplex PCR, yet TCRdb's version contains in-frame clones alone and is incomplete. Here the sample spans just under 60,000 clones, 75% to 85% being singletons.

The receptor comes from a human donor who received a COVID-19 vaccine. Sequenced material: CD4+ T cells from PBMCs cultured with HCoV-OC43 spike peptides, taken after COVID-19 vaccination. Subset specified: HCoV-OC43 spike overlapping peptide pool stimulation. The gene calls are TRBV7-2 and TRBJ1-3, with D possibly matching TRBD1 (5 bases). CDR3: CASSPIRGSAGLRNTIYF. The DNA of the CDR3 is TGTGCCAGCAGCCCCATCCGGGGGTCAGCGGGTCTTAGAAACACCATATATTTT.